Detailed here is one T cell receptor (beta chain). The data were produced by immunoSEQ multiplex PCR, yet TCRdb's version contains in-frame clones alone and is incomplete. The data show 150,000 to 200,000 clones, approximately 80% seen once. Clinical history reported by participants formed the basis on which cohorts were assigned. Donors in Cohort 3 who had recovered were those with two negative PCRs, healthcare professional clearance, or resolution of their symptoms. CDR1 and CDR2 (germline): SQVTM, ANQGSEA. The V end was cut by 7 bases, the J end by 4 bases, with 27 bases between. This CDR3 is 17 amino acids long. The data were taken from a study of blood T cell repertoires in COVID-19. Overall study context: Collection of acute and convalescent COVID-19 samples took place in the United States, Italy and Spain.

V and J are TRBV29-1 and TRBJ2-3; D possibly corresponds to TRBD2 (6 bases). The receptor was isolated from a man in his forties or fifties who had recovered from COVID-19. The sample taken for sequencing was PBMCs or T cells enriched from blood (not recorded which). CDR3 in DNA: TGCAGCGCTCCCGAGGGGCCTGGAGGAGGGCCCGCAGATACGCAGTATTTT. It yields the protein CSAPEGPGGGPADTQYF.